This T cell receptor (beta chain) stems from a study of CXCR3-negative and CXCR3-positive naive CD8 T cells. Comment on this clonotype: The target antigen is unknown.

Findings of the study overall: CXCR3-positive naive cells carried more hydrophobic TRB CDR3s than CXCR3-negative naive cells did.

Germline V CDR1 and CDR2: SGHAT, FQNNGV. This CDR3 has 14 residues. Carrying UMI labels, the TRB cDNA libraries were prepared through 5' RACE. TCRdb re-called the 5' RACE reads and gives one entry per CDR3 protein, without DNA. Found here are 38,000 or so distinct CDR3 sequences; the top ten clones hold around 1.9%. This chain uses TRBV11-2 with TRBJ1-2; TCRdb selects TRBD1, and the lack of DNA leaves this call unchecked. The TCR originated in a human donor in good health. Some clones in this sample may be carry-over from other donors' samples. The sequenced sample consisted of naive CXCR3- CD8+ T cells from blood. This sample's subset: CD45RO-CCR7+CD27+CD95- naive CD8+ T cells lacking CXCR3 (TNR3-). The chain's CDR3 is CASSSPGGAEGYTF.